Listed here is a single TCR beta chain. Its target is not known. The data belong to a study of cytomegalovirus exposure and HLA in healthy donors. Study observations and caveats: A reported reduction in N-insertions relative to the roughly 670-donor mean was seen in an Asian-associated ancestry cluster in a later analysis.

Primers included in the PCR were 60 Vbeta and 13 Jbeta primers. The table came from immunoSEQ multiplex PCR; TCRdb's copy has only in-frame clones and leaves some out. The listing records about 31,000 clones. The sample consisted of PBMCs. This receptor was obtained from a female donor in good health and CMV-seronegative.

Here the CDR3 DNA reads TGTGCCAGCAGCTTTGGACTAGCGGGGGGGTCCTATACGCAGTATTTT. It specifies CASSFGLAGGSYTQYF. The rearrangement joins TRBV7-2 to TRBJ2-3; 15 nucleotides line up with TRBD2. V lost 3 bases and J lost 7; bases outside the gene matches: 5. The CDR3 loop spans 16 amino acids. From germline, CDR1 is SGHTA and CDR2 FQGNSA.